This T cell receptor beta chain was identified during a study of blood T cell repertoires in COVID-19. Study-level background: The origin of the acute and convalescent COVID-19 samples was the United States, Italy and Spain. T cells, B-cell-depleted T cells, or PBMCs supplied cDNA or gDNA.

Assignment of participants to cohorts was predicated upon participant-reported clinical history. The authors' processing: Amplified reference gene primers provided the basis for estimating nucleated cell counts. TCRdb's copy holds only in-frame clones and misses some; the assay was immunoSEQ multiplex PCR. That table is the source of V, J and clone size, and D and trimming were worked out from the DNA. Seen here are roughly 250,000 clones, approximately 91% observed once, and the top ten hold under 3%. Material for sequencing was PBMCs or T cells enriched from blood (not recorded which). The sequence came from a woman in her 40s with acute COVID-19.

The CDR3 DNA reads as TGTGCCAGCAGCTTAGTGGGTGGTGGACAGGGGTCTGAAGCTTTCTTT. It codes for CASSLVGGGQGSEAFF. The V and J genes are TRBV7-2 and TRBJ1-1; 9 positions match TRBD1. CDR3 length: 16 amino acids. Germline V lookup: CDR1 SGHTA, CDR2 FQGNSA. The trim removed 1 base at V and 6 bases at J, leaving 9 bases unmatched.